Below are 18 T cell receptor beta chains sequenced from a single sample in a study of blood T cell repertoires in COVID-19. Generated by immunoSEQ multiplex PCR, the TCRdb table keeps only in-frame clones and is missing some. The sample records hundreds of thousands of clones, 70% to 90% being singletons. Sequenced: peripheral blood. The receptors originated from a middle-aged man with acute or convalescent COVID-19.

The CDR3 reads CAWRDSGTSGGVSYNEQFF. The CDR3, as DNA: TGTGCCTGGAGAGATTCCGGGACTAGCGGGGGGGTTTCCTACAATGAGCAGTTCTTC. The rearrangement joins TRBV30 to TRBJ2-1; 16 nucleotides agree with TRBD2. The V and J ends lost 3 bases and 1 base, in that order; junction bases with no gene match: 9. Germline V gives CDR1 GTSNPN, CDR2 SVGIG (reference sequence). The CDR3 loop spans 19 amino acids.

The V call is TRBV9, the J call TRBJ1-6; D may be TRBD1 (6 bases). V lost 4 bases and J 3 bases, leaving 20 bases between the germline ends. Germline assignment: CDR1 SGDLS and CDR2 YYNGEE. The CDR3 is 18 amino acids. In DNA, the CDR3 is TGTGCCAGCAGCTCTCCGACAGGATCGTCGATCTATAATTCACCCCTCCACTTT. The encoded protein is CASSSPTGSSIYNSPLHF.

The chain combines TRBV21-1 with TRBJ1-6; the tabulated D call, TRBD1, remains unverified against the DNA. TRBV21-1 is shown as a pseudogene. The CDR3 runs 14 residues. The CDR3: CASSKDRGDPPLHF. The CDR3, as DNA: TGTGCCAGCAGCAAAGACAGGGGGGATCCACCCCTCCACTTT.

This chain uses TRBV27 with TRBJ1-3, with a possible D match to TRBD1 (5 bases). Germline V gene data show CDR1 as MNHEY and CDR2 as SMNVEV (reference sequence). Trimming left V 9 bases short and J 0 bases short, with 9 bases between. The CDR3 sequence is 13 residues long. For the CDR3, the DNA is TGTGCCAGTCGACAGAGCTCTGGAAACACCATATATTTT. It specifies CASRQSSGNTIYF.

The V call is TRBV18, the J call TRBJ1-6, with TRBD1 identical over 10 bases. This CDR3 spans 15 amino acids. After removal of 5 bases from V and 7 bases from J, the junction contained 5 bases not matched to a gene. Per germline, CDR1 KGHSH and CDR2 LQKENI. This CDR3 is CASSSGQGGNSPLHF. The CDR3 DNA follows: TGTGCCAGCTCATCAGGACAGGGGGGAAATTCACCCCTCCACTTT.

The chain has TRBV13 and TRBJ2-5; the match to TRBD1 covers 8 bases. The CDR3 contains 14 residues. V shed 1 base, J shed 6 bases, and the junction held 4 bases outside the gene matches. Germline loops: CDR1 PRHDT, CDR2 FYEKMQ (reference sequence). CDR3 sequence reads: CASSLAGGLKTQYF. The CDR3 DNA reads as TGTGCCAGCAGCTTAGCAGGGGGCCTGAAGACCCAGTACTTC.

This chain links TRBV11-3 with TRBJ1-1, with TRBD1 identical over 7 bases. The CDR3 is 13 amino acids. V was clipped by 3 bases and J by 6 bases; unmatched bases: 4. Germline V gene data show CDR1 as SGHNT and CDR2 as YENEEA. The CDR3 region has the DNA TGTGCCAGCAGCTTCCGGACAGGCGCTGAAGCTTTCTTT. As protein: CASSFRTGAEAFF.

The genes are TRBV10-3 and TRBJ1-5; D ambiguous. The CDR3 sequence is 16 residues long. Trimming pared 0 bases from V and 2 bases from J, leaving 11 bases between. From germline, CDR1 is ENHRY and CDR2 SYGVKD. The CDR3 DNA reads as TGTGCCATCAGTGAGTCGAGAGGAGGCGGCAATCAGCCCCAGCATTTT. It translates to CAISESRGGGNQPQHF.

The chain has TRBV3-1 (or the pseudogene TRBV3-2) and TRBJ2-1, with D possibly TRBD2 on 7 matching bases. The CDR3 consists of 17 residues. V lost 4 bases, J lost 5 bases, and 21 bases lay in between. The germline V gene encodes CDR1 LGHDT and CDR2 YNNKEL (reference sequence). CDR3 DNA sequence: TGTGCCAGCAGCCTTCACATAATAGGGGGGGATAACAATGAGCAGTTCTTC. It specifies CASSLHIIGGDNNEQFF.

The chain combines TRBV29-1 with TRBJ2-2, with D hard to call. Germline CDR1 and CDR2: SQVTM and ANQGSEA. Trimming cost V 4 bases and J 4 bases, with 10 bases left between them. The CDR3 length is 13 residues. The DNA of the CDR3 is TGCAGCGTTGTTCCCCCGGGCACCGGGGAGCTGTTTTTT. Protein: CSVVPPGTGELFF.

This rearrangement joins TRBV7-2 to TRBJ2-4; TRBD2 matches at 9 bases. The CDR3 is 15 amino acids. The trim removed 1 base at V and 8 bases at J, leaving 6 bases unmatched. CDR1 is SGHTA, CDR2 FQGNSA, per germline. The CDR3 bases are TGTGCCAGCAGCTTAGATAGCGGGGGCCGGTACATTCAGTACTTC. It is translated as CASSLDSGGRYIQYF.

V gene TRBV30 combines with J gene TRBJ1-2; 7 positions match TRBD1. The CDR3 has 14 amino acids. The V gene end was trimmed by 3 bases and the J gene end by 8 bases; junction bases not matched to a gene: 12. The germline V gene has CDR1 GTSNPN and CDR2 SVGIG (reference sequence). For the CDR3, the DNA is TGTGCCTGGAGGGGTGACAGGGCCTTAAACGGCTACACCTTC. Encoded protein: CAWRGDRALNGYTF.

This chain joins TRBV24-1 and TRBJ2-7; TRBD1 matches 9 bases. Per the germline V gene, CDR1 is KGHDR and CDR2 is SFDVKD. The V gene end was trimmed by 5 bases and the J gene end by 3 bases; junction bases not matched to a gene: 7. The CDR3 totals 15 residues. This chain's CDR3 is CATSGPRGQGYEQYF. In DNA form, the CDR3 reads TGTGCCACCAGTGGGCCTCGGGGACAGGGCTACGAGCAGTACTTC.

This chain links TRBV24-1 with TRBJ1-1; unclear D gene. V dropped 6 bases and J dropped 1 base, with 8 bases sitting between them. The CDR3 loop spans 13 amino acids. CDR1 KGHDR and CDR2 SFDVKD come from the germline V gene. The CDR3 DNA is TGTGCCACCAGTAAATCATGGAACACTGAAGCTTTCTTT. Translated, it gives CATSKSWNTEAFF.

This clone showed up just a few times. The CDR3 DNA reads as TGCGCCAGCAGCTTGGAAGGGGCTGGTAATTCACCCCTCCACTTT. Protein sequence: CASSLEGAGNSPLHF. The chain carries TRBV5-1 and TRBJ1-6, with a possible D match to TRBD1 (5 bases). Germline V lookup: CDR1 SGHRS, CDR2 YFSETQ. The CDR3 extends over 15 amino acids. V lost 0 bases, J lost 6 bases, and 10 bases lay in between.

The V and J genes are TRBV4-3 and TRBJ1-2; TRBD1 aligns across 9 bases. This CDR3 has 13 amino acids. The germline CDR1 and CDR2 sequences are LGHNA and YSLEER. The ends lost 11 bases at V and 6 bases at J; junction bases unmatched: 10. The CDR3 DNA reads TGCGCCGGTGTTGGACAGGGGCGTAATGGCTACACCTTC. As protein: CAGVGQGRNGYTF.

This clone was observed a few times. The genes are TRBV6-6 and TRBJ2-3, with 8 nucleotides matching TRBD2. This CDR3 has 15 amino acids. The trim removed 7 bases at V and 4 bases at J, leaving 10 bases unmatched. Germline lookup yields CDR1 MNHNY and CDR2 SVGAGI (reference sequence). In DNA form, the CDR3 reads TGTGCCAGCAACTCTCCGGGGGGGCACGCAGATACGCAGTATTTT. Its protein is CASNSPGGHADTQYF.

V gene TRBV3-1 (or the pseudogene TRBV3-2) combines with J gene TRBJ2-7; maybe TRBD1 (5 bases). The CDR3 extends over 15 amino acids. The V end was cut by 4 bases, the J end by 3 bases, with 16 bases between. Germline V lookup: CDR1 LGHDT, CDR2 YNNKEL (reference sequence). The DNA for the CDR3 is TGTGCCAGCAGCCCGAACAGGCCAACCTACTACGAGCAGTACTTC. Translated, it gives CASSPNRPTYYEQYF.